A single sample gave rise to the 8 T cell receptor beta chains below, sequenced in a study of blood T cells in healthy people across ages (dated by TCRdb to about 2015). The method behind the library was 5' RACE. Reads for this sample came from an Illumina HiSeq 2500. The second PCR ran for about 6 to 11 cycles and used a J-beta primer mix along with a sample-barcoded 5' primer. Starting from the raw public reads, TCRdb applied fastp trimming at Q25, assembled clones with MiXCR and retained in-frame beta chains. Rows merge per CDR3 protein into single entries with the most common DNA and genes. Present in this sample are more than 700,000 distinct CDR3 sequences, 40% to 65% of which were seen just once. The ten largest clonotypes hold about 38% of the sample. Material for sequencing was blood. All receptors derive from a man at least 80 years old in good health.

CDR3 sequence reads: CASSLGGSRTYEQYF. The CDR3 nucleotides are TGTGCCAGCAGCTTAGGCGGGAGCCGAACCTACGAGCAGTACTTC. The V and J genes are TRBV7-2 and TRBJ2-7; TRBD2 matches at 7 bases. Per the germline V gene, CDR1 is SGHTA and CDR2 is FQGNSA. Trimming at V came to 1 base and at J to 2 bases, leaving 5 bases not matched to a gene. This CDR3 has 15 amino acids. Using reference TRBV7-2 and TRBJ2-7 for the parts outside the CDR3, the full variable domain is GAGVSQSPSNKVTEKGKDVELRCDPISGHTALYWYRQSLGQGLEFLIYFQGNSAPDKSGLPSDRFSAERTGGSVSTLTIQRTQQEDSAVYLCASSLGGSRTYEQYFGPGTRLTVT.

A few counts support this clonotype. CDR3 sequence (DNA): TGTGCCAGCAGTTTAGGCCGGGGGCGACGGCACAGATACGCGTATTTT. Translated, it gives CASSLGRGRRHRYAYF. The rearrangement uses TRBV12-3 or TRBV12-4 and TRBJ2-3, with D perhaps being TRBD1 or TRBD2 (6 bases each). Trimming cost V 1 base and J 14 bases, with 25 bases left between them. The CDR3 is 16 amino acids.

The rearrangement links TRBV3-1 to TRBJ1-4; no definite D call. The CDR3 extends over 13 amino acids. CDR1 is LGHDT and CDR2 is YNNKEL in the germline V gene (reference sequence). The V end lost 7 bases, the J end lost 8 bases, and 14 bases lay between the germline ends. The CDR3 coding sequence is TGTGCCAGCACCCCACGGATTGGAGAAAAACTGTTTTTT. As protein: CASTPRIGEKLFF. Drawing the rest from reference TRBV3-1 and TRBJ1-4, the complete variable domain is DTAVSQTPKYLVTQMGNDKSIKCEQNLGHDTMYWYKQDSKKFLKIMFSYNNKELIINETVPNRFSPKSPDKAHLNLHINSLELGDSAVYFCASTPRIGEKLFFGSGTQLSVL.

For this clonotype: This clone may be a read error of a much larger clone one base away. CDR3 sequence reads: CASSVETGYNERFF. The DNA for the CDR3 is TGTGCCAGCAGCGTAGAGACGGGATACAATGAGCGGTTCTTC. The chain has TRBV9 and TRBJ2-1, with D possibly TRBD2 on 5 matching bases. Looked up from germline, CDR1 is SGDLS and CDR2 is YYNGEE. The CDR3 has 14 amino acids.

The chain couples TRBV29-1 to TRBJ2-7; maybe TRBD1 (5 bases). The germline gives CDR1 SQVTM, CDR2 ANQGSEA. V was pared by 5 bases and J by 5 bases, with 13 bases between. The CDR3 has 12 residues. The CDR3: CSVIRAADEQYF. For the CDR3, the DNA is TGCAGCGTTATCAGGGCGGCCGACGAGCAGTACTTC.

The chain combines TRBV6-1 with TRBJ1-2; perhaps TRBD1 as D (5 bases). Germline lookup yields CDR1 MNHNS and CDR2 SASEGT. V lost 3 bases and J 0 bases, leaving 11 bases between the germline ends. The CDR3 is made up of 15 amino acids. The DNA of the CDR3 is TGTGCCAGCAGTGATACAGGCGGATCTAACTATGGCTACACCTTC. Amino acid sequence: CASSDTGGSNYGYTF.

The V and J genes are TRBV7-2 and TRBJ2-2, with TRBD2 matching over 9 bases. CDR1 SGHTA and CDR2 FQGNSA come from the germline V gene. The CDR3 covers 18 residues. V gave up 5 bases and J gave up 4 bases; unmatched junction bases: 14. The CDR3 reads CASSPSGGRAWFTGELFF. Written as DNA, the CDR3 is TGTGCCAGCAGCCCGTCCGGCGGGAGGGCCTGGTTCACCGGGGAGCTGTTTTTT. Based on the CDR3 plus reference TRBV7-2 and TRBJ2-2, the full variable domain is GAGVSQSPSNKVTEKGKDVELRCDPISGHTALYWYRQSLGQGLEFLIYFQGNSAPDKSGLPSDRFSAERTGGSVSTLTIQRTQQEDSAVYLCASSPSGGRAWFTGELFFGEGSRLTVL.

The V call is TRBV27, the J call TRBJ2-7; 9 nucleotides align to TRBD1. TRBJ2-5 explains the end of the DNA better; the J call may be wrong. Germline loops: CDR1 MNHEY, CDR2 SMNVEV (reference sequence). The CDR3 is 16 amino acids. Here the CDR3 DNA reads TGTGCCAGCAGCAACTACAGGGGGCAACGAACAGAGACCCAGTACTTC. It specifies CASSNYRGQRTETQYF.